Listed below are T cell receptor beta chains from one sample, sequenced in a study of T-cell reconstitution after alpha-beta-depleted transplantation in children. TCRdb reprocessed the PCR reads with MiXCR, giving one entry per CDR3 protein. Among about a million distinct CDR3 sequences listed, under 30% were seen once. This sample comprised PBMCs, mostly from graft donor cells, obtained 360 days after TCRalphabeta/CD19-depleted stem cell transplant. All receptors derive from a boy less than two years old who had a stem cell transplant for SCID, so the T cells may come from the graft donor. The CDR3 runs from the conserved cysteine through the conserved F or W. A D gene is named only where the DNA matches it firmly. Clone sizes are given selectively: once, few, many, or a class where the clone is expanded.

CDR3aa: CASSQALSGGLNTYNEQFF; CDR3nt: TGTGCCAGCAGCCAAGCTTTAAGCGGGGGCCTCAATACCTACAATGAGCAGTTCTTC; v_gene: TRBV4-2; j_gene: TRBJ2-1; len: 19; d_gene: TRBD2; abundance: many
CDR3aa: CASSNTDRTYEQYF; CDR3nt: TGCGCCAGCAGCAATACCGACAGGACCTACGAGCAGTACTTC; v_gene: TRBV10-2; j_gene: TRBJ2-7; len: 14; d_gene: -; abundance: -
CDR3aa: CASNTRASTYNEQFF; CDR3nt: TGTGCCAGCAACACCCGGGCCTCCACCTACAATGAGCAGTTCTTC; v_gene: TRBV27; j_gene: TRBJ2-1; len: 15; d_gene: -; abundance: many
CDR3aa: CASSGTGNNEQFF; CDR3nt: TGTGCCAGCAGCGGAACAGGGAACAATGAGCAGTTCTTC; v_gene: TRBV9; j_gene: TRBJ2-1; len: 13; d_gene: -; abundance: -
CDR3aa: CASRKNTGTGRNTEAFF; CDR3nt: TGTGCCAGCAGGAAAAATACCGGGACAGGAAGGAACACTGAAGCTTTCTTT; v_gene: TRBV12-3/TRBV12-4; j_gene: TRBJ1-1; len: 17; d_gene: TRBD1; abundance: few
CDR3aa: CASSEQVRGIYNEQFF; CDR3nt: TGCGCCAGCAGTGAGCAGGTGAGGGGAATCTACAATGAGCAGTTCTTC; v_gene: TRBV10-2; j_gene: TRBJ2-1; len: 16; d_gene: -; abundance: -
CDR3aa: CASKARDRGSNEQFF; CDR3nt: TGTGCCAGCAAAGCCCGGGACAGGGGATCCAATGAGCAGTTCTTC; v_gene: TRBV6-1; j_gene: TRBJ2-1; len: 15; d_gene: TRBD1; abundance: -
CDR3aa: CASSLGPAPNQPQHF; CDR3nt: TGTGCCAGCAGTTTAGGTCCGGCACCTAATCAGCCCCAGCATTTT; v_gene: TRBV12-3/TRBV12-4; j_gene: TRBJ1-5; len: 15; d_gene: -; abundance: -
CDR3aa: CSARVGSLKGYTF; CDR3nt: TGCAGTGCTAGAGTGGGGAGCCTAAAGGGCTACACCTTC; v_gene: TRBV20-1; j_gene: TRBJ1-2; len: 13; d_gene: -; abundance: few
CDR3aa: CASSPWGGEVNEQFF; CDR3nt: TGTGCCAGCAGCCCATGGGGGGGCGAGGTTAATGAGCAGTTCTTC; v_gene: TRBV7-8; j_gene: TRBJ2-1; len: 15; d_gene: -; abundance: few
CDR3aa: CASSLWQGSQPQHF; CDR3nt: TGTGCCAGCAGCCTTTGGCAGGGAAGTCAGCCCCAGCATTTT; v_gene: TRBV12-3/TRBV12-4; j_gene: TRBJ1-5; len: 14; d_gene: -; abundance: -
CDR3aa: CASGERPGADTQYF; CDR3nt: TGTGCCAGCGGAGAGAGGCCGGGGGCAGATACGCAGTATTTT; v_gene: TRBV7-9; j_gene: TRBJ2-3; len: 14; d_gene: -; abundance: -
CDR3aa: CASSPFPGLVGTGELFF; CDR3nt: TGTGCCAGCAGCCCATTCCCGGGACTAGTGGGGACCGGGGAGCTGTTTTTT; v_gene: TRBV7-6; j_gene: TRBJ2-2; len: 17; d_gene: TRBD2; abundance: -
CDR3aa: CASSLAGASDYEQYF; CDR3nt: TGTGCCAGCAGCTTAGCGGGGGCCTCCGACTACGAGCAGTACTTC; v_gene: TRBV7-9; j_gene: TRBJ2-7; len: 15; d_gene: -; abundance: few
CDR3aa: CATSIEEGGTEAFF; CDR3nt: TGTGCCACCAGCATAGAGGAGGGGGGCACTGAAGCTTTCTTT; v_gene: TRBV15; j_gene: TRBJ1-1; len: 14; d_gene: -; abundance: -
CDR3aa: CSASSSGSNYGYTF; CDR3nt: TGCAGTGCTAGTAGTTCAGGGTCTAACTATGGCTACACCTTC; v_gene: TRBV20-1; j_gene: TRBJ1-2; len: 14; d_gene: -; abundance: -
CDR3aa: CASSQGWGGLDEQFF; CDR3nt: TGCGCCAGCAGCCAAGGTTGGGGGGGGCTTGATGAGCAGTTCTTC; v_gene: TRBV4-1; j_gene: TRBJ2-1; len: 15; d_gene: -; abundance: few
CDR3aa: CASSLSGGSQPQHF; CDR3nt: TGTGCCAGCAGCTTATCCGGGGGCAGTCAGCCCCAGCATTTT; v_gene: TRBV11-2; j_gene: TRBJ1-5; len: 14; d_gene: -; abundance: few
CDR3aa: CASSLTDRQETQYF; CDR3nt: TGTGCCAGCAGCCTGACAGACAGGCAAGAGACCCAGTACTTC; v_gene: TRBV12-3/TRBV12-4; j_gene: TRBJ2-5; len: 14; d_gene: -; abundance: -
CDR3aa: CASKPSTSTDTQYF; CDR3nt: TGTGCCAGCAAGCCAAGCACTAGCACAGATACGCAGTATTTT; v_gene: TRBV2; j_gene: TRBJ2-3; len: 14; d_gene: -; abundance: -
CDR3aa: CATSGEGAGNQPQHF; CDR3nt: TGTGCCACCAGTGGGGAGGGGGCTGGCAATCAGCCCCAGCATTTT; v_gene: TRBV24-1; j_gene: TRBJ1-5; len: 15; d_gene: TRBD1; abundance: -
CDR3aa: CATLRGVLINEKLFF; CDR3nt: TGTGCCACCCTCCGAGGGGTACTTATTAATGAAAAACTGTTTTTT; v_gene: TRBV2; j_gene: TRBJ1-4; len: 15; d_gene: -; abundance: -
CDR3aa: CASSDPGTSARSYNEQFF; CDR3nt: TGTGCCAGCAGTGATCCTGGGACTAGCGCTCGCTCCTACAATGAGCAGTTCTTC; v_gene: TRBV25-1; j_gene: TRBJ2-1; len: 18; d_gene: TRBD2; abundance: -
CDR3aa: CASSPRGRGTEAFF; CDR3nt: TGTGCCAGCAGCCCCAGGGGTAGGGGCACTGAAGCTTTCTTT; v_gene: TRBV7-6; j_gene: TRBJ1-1; len: 14; d_gene: -; abundance: many
CDR3aa: CASAKDRGYNEQFF; CDR3nt: TGCGCCAGCGCTAAGGACAGGGGATACAATGAGCAGTTCTTC; v_gene: TRBV4-3; j_gene: TRBJ2-1; len: 14; d_gene: TRBD1; abundance: -
CDR3aa: CATSRDHADTQYF; CDR3nt: TGTGCCACCAGCAGAGACCACGCAGATACGCAGTATTTT; v_gene: TRBV15; j_gene: TRBJ2-3; len: 13; d_gene: -; abundance: few
CDR3aa: CASSVGSSNTEAFF; CDR3nt: TGTGCCAGCAGCGTAGGGAGCTCGAACACTGAAGCTTTCTTT; v_gene: TRBV9; j_gene: TRBJ1-1; len: 14; d_gene: -; abundance: -
CDR3aa: CASRGWTSRTDTQYF; CDR3nt: TGTGCCAGCAGGGGGTGGACTAGCCGCACAGATACGCAGTATTTT; v_gene: TRBV28; j_gene: TRBJ2-3; len: 15; d_gene: TRBD2; abundance: -
CDR3aa: CASSYSGGKGNSPLHF; CDR3nt: TGTGCCAGCAGTTACTCAGGAGGGAAGGGTAATTCACCCCTCCACTTT; v_gene: TRBV6-5; j_gene: TRBJ1-6; len: 16; d_gene: -; abundance: -
CDR3aa: CASSLTGDHEQYF; CDR3nt: TGCGCCAGCAGCCTTACAGGGGACCACGAGCAGTACTTC; v_gene: TRBV5-1; j_gene: TRBJ2-7; len: 13; d_gene: TRBD1; abundance: -
CDR3aa: CSARVSYEQYF; CDR3nt: TGCAGTGCTAGAGTTTCCTACGAGCAGTACTTC; v_gene: TRBV20-1; j_gene: TRBJ2-7; len: 11; d_gene: -; abundance: many
CDR3aa: CSARGRAGNTIYF; CDR3nt: TGCAGTGCTAGGGGCCGCGCCGGAAACACCATATATTTT; v_gene: TRBV20-1; j_gene: TRBJ1-3; len: 13; d_gene: -; abundance: few
CDR3aa: CASSFDALYEQYF; CDR3nt: TGCGCCAGCAGCTTCGATGCCCTCTACGAGCAGTACTTC; v_gene: TRBV5-1; j_gene: TRBJ2-7; len: 13; d_gene: -; abundance: -
CDR3aa: CASSQELFYARGKMNTEAFF; CDR3nt: TGCGCCAGCAGCCAAGAGCTATTTTATGCCCGGGGTAAAATGAACACTGAAGCTTTCTTT; v_gene: TRBV4-1; j_gene: TRBJ1-1; len: 20; d_gene: -; abundance: few
CDR3aa: CASSLTGTDPYEQYF; CDR3nt: TGTGCCAGCAGCCTTACCGGGACAGATCCCTACGAGCAGTACTTC; v_gene: TRBV7-3; j_gene: TRBJ2-7; len: 15; d_gene: TRBD1; abundance: -
CDR3aa: CASTPQGARNTEAFF; CDR3nt: TGTGCCAGCACCCCCCAGGGGGCCCGGAACACTGAAGCTTTCTTT; v_gene: TRBV6-1; j_gene: TRBJ1-1; len: 15; d_gene: TRBD1; abundance: few
CDR3aa: CSARSDGNTEAFF; CDR3nt: TGCAGTGCTAGGAGCGACGGGAACACTGAAGCTTTCTTT; v_gene: TRBV20-1; j_gene: TRBJ1-1; len: 13; d_gene: -; abundance: few
CDR3aa: CASSRNRVSETQYF; CDR3nt: TGTGCCAGCAGCCGGAATAGGGTATCGGAGACCCAGTACTTC; v_gene: TRBV5-4; j_gene: TRBJ2-5; len: 14; d_gene: -; abundance: -
CDR3aa: CASSPMTSGAADTQYF; CDR3nt: TGTGCCAGCTCACCAATGACTAGCGGGGCCGCAGATACGCAGTATTTT; v_gene: TRBV18; j_gene: TRBJ2-3; len: 16; d_gene: TRBD2; abundance: -
CDR3aa: CASSQSVTRRETQYF; CDR3nt: TGTGCCAGCAGCCAATCCGTCACTAGGCGGGAGACCCAGTACTTC; v_gene: TRBV3-1; j_gene: TRBJ2-5; len: 15; d_gene: -; abundance: -
CDR3aa: CASSRTDRGTGETQYF; CDR3nt: TGCGCCAGCAGCCGAACGGACAGGGGGACGGGGGAGACCCAGTACTTC; v_gene: TRBV4-3; j_gene: TRBJ2-5; len: 16; d_gene: TRBD1; abundance: -
CDR3aa: CASSWGDSKETQYF; CDR3nt: TGCGCCAGCAGCTGGGGGGACAGCAAAGAGACCCAGTACTTC; v_gene: TRBV4-1; j_gene: TRBJ2-5; len: 14; d_gene: -; abundance: many
CDR3aa: CAISAEGGKSYEQYF; CDR3nt: TGTGCCATCAGTGCGGAGGGAGGGAAGTCCTACGAGCAGTACTTC; v_gene: TRBV10-3; j_gene: TRBJ2-7; len: 15; d_gene: TRBD2; abundance: -
CDR3aa: CASSQAQLAGGRELFF; CDR3nt: TGCGCCAGCAGCCAAGCGCAACTAGCGGGGGGGAGGGAGCTGTTTTTT; v_gene: TRBV4-1; j_gene: TRBJ2-2; len: 16; d_gene: TRBD2; abundance: -
CDR3aa: CSARKFRGWVTQYF; CDR3nt: TGCAGTGCTAGAAAGTTCAGGGGATGGGTCACCCAGTACTTC; v_gene: TRBV20-1; j_gene: TRBJ2-5; len: 14; d_gene: -; abundance: -
CDR3aa: CASSVVVWANVLTF; CDR3nt: TGTGCCAGCAGTGTGGTAGTCTGGGCCAACGTCCTGACTTTC; v_gene: TRBV2; j_gene: TRBJ2-6; len: 14; d_gene: -; abundance: many
CDR3aa: CATQGGLGAKNIQYF; CDR3nt: TGTGCCACCCAGGGTGGTCTAGGAGCCAAAAACATTCAGTACTTC; v_gene: TRBV10-3; j_gene: TRBJ2-4; len: 15; d_gene: -; abundance: -
CDR3aa: CSVERDLGNEQFF; CDR3nt: TGCAGCGTTGAAAGGGACCTCGGCAATGAGCAGTTCTTC; v_gene: TRBV29-1; j_gene: TRBJ2-1; len: 13; d_gene: -; abundance: few
CDR3aa: CASSLGQLMNTEAFF; CDR3nt: TGTGCCAGCAGCTTAGGACAGCTAATGAACACTGAAGCTTTCTTT; v_gene: TRBV5-5; j_gene: TRBJ1-1; len: 15; d_gene: -; abundance: few
CDR3aa: CASSLATQGGRYEQYF; CDR3nt: TGTGCCAGCAGCTTAGCGACCCAGGGAGGTCGCTACGAGCAGTACTTC; v_gene: TRBV7-2; j_gene: TRBJ2-7; len: 16; d_gene: -; abundance: few
CDR3aa: CASSQGVRRGAGPYEQYF; CDR3nt: TGTGCCAGCAGCCAAGGAGTTCGGCGGGGGGCGGGACCCTACGAGCAGTACTTC; v_gene: TRBV3-1; j_gene: TRBJ2-7; len: 18; d_gene: TRBD2; abundance: -
CDR3aa: CASSFYPVQRDGYTF; CDR3nt: TGTGCCAGCAGTTTTTACCCAGTGCAAAGGGATGGCTACACCTTC; v_gene: TRBV12-3/TRBV12-4; j_gene: TRBJ1-2; len: 15; d_gene: -; abundance: few
CDR3aa: CASSPPFASGANVLTF; CDR3nt: TGCGCCAGCAGCCCCCCTTTTGCTTCTGGGGCCAACGTCCTGACTTTC; v_gene: TRBV5-1; j_gene: TRBJ2-6; len: 16; d_gene: -; abundance: -
CDR3aa: CSAIGRDPDQETQYF; CDR3nt: TGCAGTGCCATTGGTCGGGACCCCGACCAAGAGACCCAGTACTTC; v_gene: TRBV20-1; j_gene: TRBJ2-5; len: 15; d_gene: -; abundance: -
CDR3aa: CSAPPPDRETGELFF; CDR3nt: TGCAGTGCTCCTCCCCCCGACAGGGAAACCGGGGAGCTGTTTTTT; v_gene: TRBV20-1; j_gene: TRBJ2-2; len: 15; d_gene: TRBD1; abundance: many